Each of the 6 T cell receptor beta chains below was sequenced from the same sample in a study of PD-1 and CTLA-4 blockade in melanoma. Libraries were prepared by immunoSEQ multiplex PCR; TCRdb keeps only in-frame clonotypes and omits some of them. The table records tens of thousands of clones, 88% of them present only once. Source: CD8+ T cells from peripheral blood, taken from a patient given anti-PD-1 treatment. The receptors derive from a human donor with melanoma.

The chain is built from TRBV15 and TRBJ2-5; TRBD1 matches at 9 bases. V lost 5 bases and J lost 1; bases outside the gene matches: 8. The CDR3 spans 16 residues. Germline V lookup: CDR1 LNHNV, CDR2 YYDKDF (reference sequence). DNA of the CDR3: TGTGCCACCAGCGGCCCCGGGACAGGGAGCCAAGAGACCCAGTACTTC. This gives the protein CATSGPGTGSQETQYF.

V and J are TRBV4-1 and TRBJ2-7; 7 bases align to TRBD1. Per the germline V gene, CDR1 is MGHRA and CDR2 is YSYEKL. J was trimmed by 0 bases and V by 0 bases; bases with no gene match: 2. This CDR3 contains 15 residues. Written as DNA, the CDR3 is TGCGCCAGCAGCCAAGAGGGGACAGACTCCTACGAGCAGTACTTC. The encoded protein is CASSQEGTDSYEQYF.

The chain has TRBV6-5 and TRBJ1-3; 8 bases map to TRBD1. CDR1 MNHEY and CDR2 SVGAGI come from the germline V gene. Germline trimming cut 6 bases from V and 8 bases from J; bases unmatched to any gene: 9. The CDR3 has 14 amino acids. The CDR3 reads CASSSDRGEDTIYF. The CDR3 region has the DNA TGTGCCAGCAGCTCCGACAGGGGCGAGGACACCATATATTTT.

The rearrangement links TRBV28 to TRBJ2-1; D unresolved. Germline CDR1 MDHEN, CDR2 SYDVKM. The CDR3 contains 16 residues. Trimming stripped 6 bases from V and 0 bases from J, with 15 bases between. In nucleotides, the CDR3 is TGTGCCAGCAGCCCAGTTCCTGGAAGCTCCTACAATGAGCAGTTCTTC. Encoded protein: CASSPVPGSSYNEQFF.

The CDR3 spells CASSVEDGSYEQYF. The CDR3 bases are TGTGCCAGCAGCGTAGAGGACGGGAGCTACGAGCAGTACTTC. The rearrangement joins TRBV9 to TRBJ2-7, with D possibly TRBD2 on 6 matching bases. V was cut by 0 bases and J by 3 bases, with 10 bases left in between. This CDR3 spans 14 amino acids. In germline, CDR1 is SGDLS, CDR2 YYNGEE. Supplemented by reference TRBV9 and TRBJ2-7, the full variable domain reads DSGVTQTPKHLITATGQRVTLRCSPRSGDLSVYWYQQSLDQGLQFLIQYYNGEERAKGNILERFSAQQFPDLHSELNLSSLELGDSALYFCASSVEDGSYEQYFGPGTRLTVT.

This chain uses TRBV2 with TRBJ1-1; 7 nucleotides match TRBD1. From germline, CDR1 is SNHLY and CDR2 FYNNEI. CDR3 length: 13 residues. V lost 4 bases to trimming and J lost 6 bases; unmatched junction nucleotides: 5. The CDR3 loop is CASSGWDSPEAFF. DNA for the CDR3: TGTGCCAGCAGTGGTTGGGACAGCCCTGAAGCTTTCTTT.